The clone carrying this TCR beta chain was detected only once. Confetti depigmentation, marking active vitiligo, was absent in these patients. Patients had received no treatment within the previous three months. The protocol was immunoSEQ multiplex PCR, while the TCRdb copy is restricted to in-frame clones and leaves out a portion. This sample carries about 42,000 clones, over 90% of them seen once, and the ten largest clones take 4.5%. The data were taken from a study of resident and recirculating memory T cells in vitiligo. On the study more broadly: Epidermis came from shave biopsies of lesional and nonlesional sites, plus PBMCs. No cells were sorted; samples were homogenized just before genomic DNA extraction.

This CDR3 contains 15 residues. Trimming left V 0 bases short and J 5 bases short, with 10 bases between. Germline CDR1 MGHRA, CDR2 YSYEKL. The source material was blood. The clonotype comes from a male donor with vitiligo. The chain combines TRBV4-1 with TRBJ2-2, with no clear D. The CDR3 DNA reads TGCGCCAGCAGCCAAGAGATATCGGAGACCGGGGAGCTGTTTTTT. This encodes CASSQEISETGELFF.